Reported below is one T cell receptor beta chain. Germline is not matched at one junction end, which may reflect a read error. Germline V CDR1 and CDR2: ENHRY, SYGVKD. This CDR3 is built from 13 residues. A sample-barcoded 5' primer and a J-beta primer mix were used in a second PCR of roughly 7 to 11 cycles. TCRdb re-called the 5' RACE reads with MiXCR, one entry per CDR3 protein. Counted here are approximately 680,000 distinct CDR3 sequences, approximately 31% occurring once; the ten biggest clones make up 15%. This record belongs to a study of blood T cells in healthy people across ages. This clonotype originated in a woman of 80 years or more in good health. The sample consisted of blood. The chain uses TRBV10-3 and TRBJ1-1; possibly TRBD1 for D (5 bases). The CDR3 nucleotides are TGTGCCATCAGTGAGACTGACAGCACTAAAGCTTTCTTT. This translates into CAISETDSTKAFF.